This T cell receptor beta chain was recovered during a study of regulatory dendritic cells for organ transplantation. Findings and caveats of the study: Memory CD8+ T cells were the most oligoclonal; naive cells were highly diverse.

Notes on this clone: What it binds is not known.

The repertoire was sequenced with immunoSEQ multiplex PCR; TCRdb's copy has only in-frame clones and lacks some. Of approximately 11,000 clones in the sample, around nine tenths are singletons; the top ten hold around 0.4%. Sorted subsets were CFSE-labeled and cultured roughly five days with allogeneic dendritic cells. Looked up from germline, CDR1 is LGHNA and CDR2 is YSLEER. The V end was cut by 3 bases, the J end by 3 bases, with 6 bases between. This CDR3 has 13 amino acids. This sequence originates from a human donor in good health. V usage is TRBV4-3 and J usage is TRBJ2-1, with D hard to call. Sample: naive CD8+ T cells from blood cultured with dendritic cells. Noted subset: CD45RA+ naive T cells. The CDR3 sequence: CASSHLVYNEQFF. The DNA of the CDR3 is TGCGCCAGCAGCCATTTGGTCTACAATGAGCAGTTCTTC.